The source of this T cell receptor beta chain is a study of regulatory T cells in long-lasting Graves disease. Documented time point: newly diagnosed GD, antithyroid drugs for less than 3 months. TCR sequences were obtained from RNA taken from PBMCs. Libraries of TCR beta came from iRepertoire HTBI primers plus Arm-PCR of CDR3 regions. TCRdb re-analysed the multiplex PCR reads in MiXCR, keeping a single row per CDR3 protein. The sample records fewer than 450,000 distinct CDR3 sequences, 15% being singletons. Findings of the study overall: Preferential use of TRBV28, TRBJ1-2 and TRBJ2-5 was seen in persistent disease. It is possible that accuracy was reduced by the small size of the sample.

This clonotype was detected a few times. Its specificity is unknown. This CDR3 spans 12 amino acids. Germline assignment: CDR1 GTSNPN and CDR2 SVGIG (reference sequence). Trimming took 1 base from V and 9 from J, leaving 10 bases between them. This sample was shared with a second study, whose subject was T cells in Graves' hyperthyroidism and ophthalmopathy. That study reports: Stability of Graves' hyperthyroidism was defined as absent ophthalmopathy progression within 18 months. With the HTBI primer set, the TCR CDR3 went through a first round of RT-PCR.

The receptor's source is a woman between 40 and 50 years old with Graves disease. This material consisted of peripheral blood mononuclear cells (PBMCs), taken at new diagnosis, from a patient treated with antithyroid drugs. The chain links TRBV30 to TRBJ2-4; D perhaps matches TRBD1 (6 bases). This CDR3 is CAWSELGAIQYF. As DNA, the CDR3 is TGTGCCTGGAGTGAGTTGGGGGCCATTCAGTACTTC.